What follows are 15 T cell receptor beta chains derived from one specimen sequenced in a study of T cell changes during pregnancy in multiple sclerosis. Assay used: immunoSEQ multiplex PCR; TCRdb lists only in-frame clones, some missing. The sample contains fewer than 40,000 clones, under 90% of which appear only once. The specimen was CD8+ T cells from peripheral blood mononuclear cells, collected after pregnancy. The receptors stem from a female donor with multiple sclerosis, enrolled in a pregnancy study.

The rearrangement uses TRBV29-1 and TRBJ1-1; D uncertain. Germline loops: CDR1 SQVTM, CDR2 ANQGSEA. Trimming stripped 3 bases from V and 5 bases from J, with 10 bases between. This CDR3 region has 12 residues. The CDR3: CSVDGVGTEAFF. The CDR3 region has the DNA TGCAGCGTTGACGGGGTAGGTACTGAAGCTTTCTTT.

The chain employs TRBV9 and TRBJ2-3; a weak D match, TRBD1 (5 bases). The CDR3 is 15 amino acids. CDR1 is SGDLS and CDR2 is YYNGEE in the germline V gene. Trimming removed 4 bases from V and 0 bases from J, with 12 bases in between. CDR3 amino acids: CASSPWTSSTDTQYF. CDR3 nucleotides: TGTGCCAGCAGCCCTTGGACATCTAGCACAGATACGCAGTATTTT.

The rearrangement links TRBV29-1 to TRBJ2-7; D unresolved. The CDR3 loop spans 10 amino acids. Germline loops: CDR1 SQVTM, CDR2 ANQGSEA. V lost 5 bases and J 4 bases, leaving 6 bases between the germline ends. CDR3 residues: CSVSGYEQYF. The CDR3 DNA reads TGCAGCGTTTCAGGATACGAGCAGTACTTC.

The genes are TRBV6-5 and TRBJ2-1; TRBD2 is a possible D gene (5 bases). Deletions cut 7 bases from V and 9 bases from J, with 19 bases between. The length of the CDR3 is 14 residues. Germline CDR1 reads MNHEY; CDR2 reads SVGAGI. The CDR3 nucleotides read TGTGCCAGCACCTACACCGGGGTACAAGGTGAGCAGTTCTTC. This encodes CASTYTGVQGEQFF.

The chain carries TRBV30 and TRBJ2-3, with 9 bases aligning to TRBD1. The CDR3 totals 15 residues. Germline V gives CDR1 GTSNPN, CDR2 SVGIG (reference sequence). The V gene end was trimmed by 0 bases and the J gene end by 3 bases; junction bases not matched to a gene: 4. DNA for the CDR3: TGTGCCTGGAGTGTTGGGGACAGGGATACAGATACGCAGTATTTT. This sequence encodes CAWSVGDRDTDTQYF.

The J gene is TRBJ2-1, the V gene TRBV19; 12 bases align to TRBD2. The CDR3 is made up of 16 amino acids. The germline V gene encodes CDR1 LNHDA and CDR2 SQIVND (reference sequence). The V and J ends lost 5 bases and 6 bases, in that order; junction bases with no gene match: 8. DNA for the CDR3: TGTGCCAGTAGTCCAACTAGCGGGGGGAAGGTCAATGAGCAGTTCTTC. Protein sequence: CASSPTSGGKVNEQFF.

The chain joins TRBV7-9 to TRBJ2-1, with D maybe TRBD2 (7 bases). The CDR3 length is 15 residues. Germline CDR1 and CDR2: SEHNR and FQNEAQ (reference sequence). Trimming cost V 4 bases and J 3 bases, with 13 bases left between them. CDR3 protein: CASSSNREGYNEQFF. The CDR3 DNA is TGTGCCAGCAGCTCCAACAGGGAGGGCTACAATGAGCAGTTCTTC.

The chain joins TRBV19 to TRBJ2-6; D may be TRBD2 (5 bases). CDR3 length: 16 amino acids. Germline assignment: CDR1 LNHDA and CDR2 SQIVND (reference sequence). V lost 0 bases to trimming and J lost 4 bases, with 10 bases between them. In nucleotides, the CDR3 is TGTGCCAGTAGTATAGATGAGGGCACCGGGGCCAACGTCCTGACTTTC. The encoded protein is CASSIDEGTGANVLTF.

V and J are TRBV15 and TRBJ2-7; tentatively, D is TRBD1 (5 bases). The length of the CDR3 is 13 residues. Germline V CDR1 and CDR2: LNHNV, YYDKDF (reference sequence). Deletions cut 6 bases from V and 5 bases from J, with 14 bases between. The CDR3 sequence is CATRRRQGNEQYF. The CDR3 DNA follows: TGTGCCACCAGACGGCGGCAGGGAAACGAGCAGTACTTC.

This clone appeared once. This sequence joins TRBV6-1 and TRBJ1-2, with 9 bases lining up with TRBD1. In germline, CDR1 is MNHNS, CDR2 SASEGT. Germline trimming cut 6 bases from V and 2 bases from J; bases unmatched to any gene: 7. This CDR3 comprises 15 residues. As DNA, the CDR3 is TGTGCCAGCAGGGGGGACAGGGAAGCCAACTATGGCTACACCTTC. Amino acid sequence: CASRGDREANYGYTF.

This chain links TRBV10-3 with TRBJ2-1, with TRBD1 matching 8 bases. J lost 7 bases, V lost 7 bases, and 12 bases had no gene match. The germline V gene encodes CDR1 ENHRY and CDR2 SYGVKD. CDR3 size: 15 residues. DNA for the CDR3: TGTGCCATCACCCAGGACAGGGACGGTCTGAATGAGCAGTTCTTC. Translating it yields CAITQDRDGLNEQFF.

The chain is built from TRBV27 and TRBJ2-7; possibly TRBD2 for D (6 bases). Germline CDR1 is MNHEY and CDR2 is SMNVEV (reference sequence). The V end lost 7 bases, the J end lost 3 bases, and 13 bases lay between the germline ends. The CDR3 covers 13 residues. The CDR3 protein is CASTALGGYEQYF. CDR3 DNA: TGTGCCAGCACCGCCCTGGGGGGCTACGAGCAGTACTTC.

The chain carries TRBV29-1 and TRBJ1-1; the D gene is possibly TRBD1 (5 bases). This CDR3 is 13 amino acids long. The germline gives CDR1 SQVTM, CDR2 ANQGSEA. V was cut by 5 bases and J by 1 base, with 11 bases left in between. CDR3 nucleotides: TGCAGCGTTTGGGGGGGGACGAACACTGAAGCTTTCTTT. It translates to CSVWGGTNTEAFF. Looking up the rest from reference TRBV29-1 and TRBJ1-1 gives the full variable domain: SAVISQKPSRDICQRGTSLTIQCQVDSQVTMMFWYRQQPGQSLTLIATANQGSEATYESGFVIDKFPISRPNLTFSTLTVSNMSPEDSSIYLCSVWGGTNTEAFFGQGTRLTVV.

The rearrangement uses TRBV7-2 and TRBJ1-3, with D tentatively TRBD1 (6 bases). The V end was cut by 5 bases, the J end by 1 base, with 12 bases between. This CDR3 is 15 amino acids long. Germline values: CDR1 SGHTA, CDR2 FQGNSA. The CDR3 bases are TGTGCCAGCAGCCCCCATGGGACATCTGGAAACACCATATATTTT. Its translation is CASSPHGTSGNTIYF.

As concerns this clone: The junction departs from germline at one end; a sequencing error may be responsible. This chain links TRBV9 with TRBJ2-1; 9 nucleotides line up with TRBD1. Germline CDR1 reads SGDLS; CDR2 reads YYNGEE. The CDR3 loop spans 15 amino acids. Here the CDR3 DNA reads TGTGCCAGCAGCCCGGGACAGGGCTCCCACAATGAGCAGTTCTTC. Translation: CASSPGQGSHNEQFF.